This TCR beta chain was observed in a study of T-cell reconstitution after alpha-beta-depleted transplantation in children. The CDR3 is 13 residues long. Germline V gene sequence: CDR1 GTSNPN, CDR2 SVGIG (reference sequence). J was trimmed by 4 bases and V by 0 bases; bases with no gene match: 0. Preparation of the TCRbeta library used unique molecular identifiers. TCRdb re-derived calls from the PCR reads in MiXCR, one entry per CDR3 protein. The repertoire holds about 980,000 distinct CDR3 sequences, with roughly 29% as singletons. This TCR was sampled from a boy under two years old who had a stem cell transplant for SCID, so the T cells may come from the graft donor. The chain links TRBV30 to TRBJ2-5; 9 bases align to TRBD1. Sequenced material: PBMCs, mostly from graft donor cells, taken 360 days after TCRalphabeta/CD19-depleted stem cell transplant. The CDR3 sequence is CAWSVDRGETQYF. For the CDR3, the DNA is TGTGCCTGGAGTGTGGACAGGGGAGAGACCCAGTACTTC.